Listed below are T cell receptor beta chains from one sample, sequenced in a study of blood T cell repertoires in COVID-19. Method: immunoSEQ multiplex PCR; TCRdb's copy keeps in-frame clones and lacks some. The table includes around 140,000 clones, around 81% detected once. Sequenced input: peripheral blood. The receptors derive from a human donor in a cohort sampled during active COVID-19. CDR3s include the opening cysteine and the closing phenylalanine or tryptophan. A D gene is named only where the DNA matches it firmly. Not all rows give a size; the values are once, few, many and, for expanded clones, a class.

size: NA
V: TRBV24-1
J: TRBJ2-7
D: NA
CDR3: CATSSESSYEQYF
DNA: TGTGCCACCAGTTCGGAGAGCTCCTACGAGCAGTACTTC

size: NA
V: TRBV13
J: TRBJ2-1
D: TRBD2
CDR3: CASSLWGAGLPLF
DNA: TGTGCCAGCAGCTTATGGGGAGCGGGACTGCCCCTCTTC

size: NA
V: TRBV14
J: TRBJ1-2
D: TRBD1
CDR3: CASSQRQGVSYGYTF
DNA: TGTGCCAGCAGCCAAAGACAGGGGGTTTCCTATGGCTACACCTTC

size: NA
V: TRBV7-2
J: TRBJ2-7
D: TRBD2
CDR3: CASIPRLAGGPDYEQYF
DNA: TGTGCCAGCATCCCCCGACTAGCGGGAGGGCCGGACTACGAGCAGTACTTC

size: NA
V: TRBV19
J: TRBJ2-3
D: NA
CDR3: CASKAGLSTDTQYF
DNA: TGTGCCAGTAAGGCGGGACTTAGCACAGATACGCAGTATTTT

size: NA
V: TRBV5-1
J: TRBJ2-7
D: TRBD1
CDR3: CASSQPGGDLGEQYF
DNA: TGCGCCAGCAGCCAACCAGGGGGCGACTTGGGGGAGCAGTACTTC

size: NA
V: TRBV19
J: TRBJ2-1
D: TRBD2
CDR3: CASTHPASGGQGEQFF
DNA: TGTGCCAGTACCCATCCTGCTAGCGGGGGCCAGGGTGAGCAGTTCTTC

size: few
V: TRBV7-3
J: TRBJ1-1
D: NA
CDR3: CASSLTGGNTEAFF
DNA: TGTGCCAGCAGCTTAACCGGGGGGAACACTGAAGCTTTCTTT

size: NA
V: TRBV7-3
J: TRBJ2-2
D: TRBD1
CDR3: CASSGRQGWELFF
DNA: TGTGCCAGCAGCGGGAGACAGGGATGGGAGCTGTTTTTT

size: NA
V: TRBV24-1
J: TRBJ2-1
D: TRBD2
CDR3: CATSDNIAGVWFF
DNA: TGTGCCACCAGTGATAATATAGCGGGAGTATGGTTCTTC

size: NA
V: TRBV30
J: TRBJ2-7
D: TRBD2
CDR3: CAWGPQPVTSGNYEQYF
DNA: TGTGCCTGGGGACCCCAGCCGGTGACTAGCGGGAACTACGAGCAGTACTTC

size: NA
V: TRBV27
J: TRBJ2-7
D: TRBD2
CDR3: CASGRDYEYEQYF
DNA: TGTGCCAGCGGCCGGGACTACGAGTACGAGCAGTACTTC

size: NA
V: TRBV6-5
J: TRBJ2-5
D: NA
CDR3: CASSYSWDSSETQYF
DNA: TGTGCCAGCAGTTACTCGTGGGACTCGAGCGAGACCCAGTACTTC

size: NA
V: TRBV7-2
J: TRBJ2-7
D: TRBD1
CDR3: CASSPRTGGAYEQYF
DNA: TGTGCCAGCAGCCCTCGGACAGGGGGGGCCTACGAGCAGTACTTC

size: NA
V: TRBV24-1
J: TRBJ2-7
D: TRBD1
CDR3: CATSDPARTGTEQYF
DNA: TGTGCCACCAGTGATCCCGCCCGGACAGGGACCGAGCAGTACTTC

size: once
V: TRBV7-2
J: TRBJ2-7
D: NA
CDR3: CASSVLSGVSYEQYF
DNA: TGTGCCAGCAGCGTACTTAGCGGAGTCTCCTACGAGCAGTACTTC

size: NA
V: TRBV4-3
J: TRBJ2-7
D: TRBD1
CDR3: CASSQDAPGTGSYEQYF
DNA: TGCGCCAGCAGCCAAGATGCCCCCGGGACAGGGTCCTACGAGCAGTACTTC

size: NA
V: TRBV5-4
J: TRBJ2-3
D: NA
CDR3: CASRYRVTDTQYF
DNA: TGTGCCAGCAGGTACAGGGTAACAGATACGCAGTATTTT

size: NA
V: TRBV7-2
J: TRBJ2-7
D: TRBD2
CDR3: CASSPPLAGSTYEQYF
DNA: TGTGCCAGCAGCCCCCCTTTAGCGGGATCCACTTACGAGCAGTACTTC

size: NA
V: TRBV24-1
J: TRBJ2-7
D: TRBD2
CDR3: CATSDSGTSAYEQYF
DNA: TGTGCCACCAGTGACTCCGGGACTAGCGCCTACGAGCAGTACTTC

size: NA
V: TRBV28
J: TRBJ2-3
D: NA
CDR3: CASSLGGTGTDTQYF
DNA: TGTGCCAGCAGTTTAGGGGGGACTGGCACAGATACGCAGTATTTT

size: once
V: TRBV7-8
J: TRBJ2-7
D: TRBD2
CDR3: CASSSTGLAGAHEQYF
DNA: TGTGCCAGCAGCTCAACGGGACTAGCGGGAGCCCACGAGCAGTACTTC

size: NA
V: TRBV9
J: TRBJ2-7
D: NA
CDR3: CASSPSGYEQYF
DNA: TGTGCCAGCAGCCCCTCGGGCTACGAGCAGTACTTC

size: NA
V: TRBV15
J: TRBJ2-7
D: NA
CDR3: CATSSTYEQYF
DNA: TGTGCCACCAGTTCCACCTACGAGCAGTACTTC

size: few
V: TRBV6-2/TRBV6-3
J: TRBJ2-5
D: NA
CDR3: CASSYSGILAGEETQYF
DNA: TGTGCCAGCAGTTACTCCGGGATCCTAGCAGGCGAAGAGACCCAGTACTTC

size: few
V: TRBV7-9
J: TRBJ2-1
D: TRBD2
CDR3: CASTKGSGGSYNEQFF
DNA: TGTGCCAGCACCAAGGGTAGCGGGGGCTCCTACAATGAGCAGTTCTTC

size: NA
V: TRBV12-3/TRBV12-4
J: TRBJ2-7
D: NA
CDR3: CASSLRGVNEQYF
DNA: TGTGCCAGCAGTTTAAGGGGCGTGAACGAGCAGTACTTC

size: NA
V: TRBV4-3
J: TRBJ2-1
D: NA
CDR3: CASSQDGSNEQFF
DNA: TGCGCCAGCAGCCAAGATGGGAGCAATGAGCAGTTCTTC

size: NA
V: TRBV28
J: TRBJ1-4
D: TRBD1
CDR3: CASRRQGSPEKLFF
DNA: TGTGCCAGCAGGCGACAGGGATCGCCTGAAAAACTGTTTTTT

size: NA
V: TRBV5-6
J: TRBJ1-5
D: TRBD1
CDR3: CASSLFTGVYSNQPQHF
DNA: TGTGCCAGCAGCTTGTTCACAGGGGTTTATTCCAATCAGCCCCAGCATTTT

size: NA
V: TRBV2
J: TRBJ1-5
D: TRBD1
CDR3: CASRYTGGWDSNQPQHF
DNA: TGTGCCAGCAGATATACAGGGGGCTGGGATAGCAATCAGCCCCAGCATTTT

size: NA
V: TRBV10-2
J: TRBJ2-1
D: TRBD2
CDR3: CATSGLAGRNEQFF
DNA: TGCGCCACCTCGGGACTAGCGGGGCGCAATGAGCAGTTCTTC

size: NA
V: TRBV7-2
J: TRBJ2-4
D: TRBD1
CDR3: CASRPVDRGKAKNIQYF
DNA: TGTGCCAGCAGACCGGTCGACAGGGGGAAAGCCAAAAACATTCAGTACTTC

size: once
V: TRBV5-8
J: TRBJ2-1
D: NA
CDR3: CASSLGDRLGNEQFF
DNA: TGTGCCAGCAGCTTGGGCGACAGGCTGGGGAATGAGCAGTTCTTC

size: NA
V: TRBV6-6
J: TRBJ1-2
D: TRBD1
CDR3: CASSSTGGWGYTF
DNA: TGTGCCAGCAGTAGCACAGGGGGCTGGGGCTACACCTTC

size: NA
V: TRBV7-9
J: TRBJ1-2
D: NA
CDR3: CASSLFGGYTF
DNA: TGTGCCAGCAGCTTATTCGGTGGCTACACCTTC

size: once
V: TRBV7-2
J: TRBJ1-4
D: NA
CDR3: CASSSGPSRTNEKLFF
DNA: TGTGCCAGCAGCTCAGGCCCCAGTCGAACCAATGAAAAACTGTTTTTT

size: NA
V: TRBV28
J: TRBJ1-6
D: NA
CDR3: CASSLGGTLNSPLHF
DNA: TGTGCCAGCAGTTTAGGGGGCACCTTAAATTCACCCCTCCACTTT

size: NA
V: TRBV7-2
J: TRBJ2-7
D: TRBD2
CDR3: CASSKTSGRGSSYEQYF
DNA: TGTGCCAGCAGCAAGACTAGCGGGAGGGGTAGCTCCTACGAGCAGTACTTC

size: NA
V: TRBV7-3
J: TRBJ2-7
D: TRBD1
CDR3: CASSPQTGGTYEQYF
DNA: TGTGCCAGCAGCCCGCAGACAGGGGGTACCTACGAGCAGTACTTC

size: NA
V: TRBV28
J: TRBJ2-7
D: TRBD2
CDR3: CASSFGLAEYEQYF
DNA: TGTGCCAGCAGTTTTGGACTAGCGGAATACGAGCAGTACTTC

size: NA
V: TRBV7-2
J: TRBJ1-1
D: TRBD1
CDR3: CASSLTSGGRVEAFF
DNA: TGTGCCAGCAGCTTAACCTCAGGGGGCCGGGTTGAAGCTTTCTTT

size: NA
V: TRBV2
J: TRBJ2-5
D: NA
CDR3: CASSLAPVGTQYF
DNA: TGTGCCAGTTCCCTAGCGCCGGTCGGGACCCAGTACTTC

size: NA
V: TRBV21-1
J: TRBJ2-1
D: NA
CDR3: CASSKGRWDRGSIWYNEQFF
DNA: TGTGCCAGCAGCAAAGGTAGATGGGACAGGGGGAGTATATGGTACAATGAGCAGTTCTTC

size: NA
V: TRBV4-3
J: TRBJ2-7
D: TRBD2
CDR3: CASSQDQVAGASYEQYF
DNA: TGCGCCAGCAGCCAAGATCAGGTAGCGGGAGCCTCCTACGAGCAGTACTTC

size: NA
V: TRBV5-4
J: TRBJ2-7
D: NA
CDR3: CASSLDYGGQYF
DNA: TGTGCCAGCAGCTTGGATTACGGGGGGCAGTACTTC

size: NA
V: TRBV11-2
J: TRBJ2-5
D: TRBD2
CDR3: CASSARWREQETQYF
DNA: TGTGCCAGCAGCGCCCGATGGCGGGAGCAAGAGACCCAGTACTTC

size: NA
V: TRBV7-2
J: TRBJ2-7
D: TRBD2
CDR3: CASSLGTSGGYEQYF
DNA: TGTGCCAGCAGCTTAGGGACTAGCGGGGGGTACGAGCAGTACTTC

size: NA
V: TRBV7-3
J: TRBJ2-7
D: NA
CDR3: CASSPGDAGVYEQYF
DNA: TGTGCCAGCAGCCCAGGAGATGCAGGGGTCTACGAGCAGTACTTC

size: NA
V: TRBV27
J: TRBJ2-7
D: TRBD2
CDR3: CASSGTRISEQYF
DNA: TGTGCCAGCAGTGGGACTAGAATCTCCGAGCAGTACTTC